These 27 T cell receptor beta chains share one sample of origin, sequenced in a study of T-cell memory formation after mild COVID-19. In TCRdb, the 5' RACE reads were re-called with MiXCR into one record per CDR3 protein. This sample yields about 150,000 distinct CDR3 sequences, of which roughly 30% are seen a single time; 12% belongs to the top ten. Sequenced: PBMCs or a T cell subset sorted from them (not recorded which). These receptors originate from an adult woman who had mild COVID-19 (a few samples of this study predate the infection). Cell type and time point are not known.

This rearrangement joins TRBV20-1 to TRBJ2-5, with a weak D call TRBD1 (6 bases). CDR3 length: 15 residues. Per germline, CDR1 DFQATT and CDR2 SNEGSKA (reference sequence). V lost 6 bases to trimming and J lost 6 bases, with 23 bases between them. The CDR3 protein is CSATRDQGMMKTQYF. The DNA of the CDR3 is TGCAGTGCCACTCGCGATCAGGGGATGATGAAGACCCAGTACTTC.

The rearrangement links TRBV12-3 or TRBV12-4 to TRBJ1-2; perhaps TRBD1 as D (5 bases). The V and J ends lost 5 bases and 8 bases respectively, with 15 bases between them. The CDR3 loop spans 13 amino acids. CDR3 in DNA: TGTGCCAGCAGTAACTCCTTAGGGACCGGCTACACCTTC. Translation gives CASSNSLGTGYTF.

This sequence joins TRBV19 and TRBJ1-1; maybe TRBD1 (6 bases). Looked up from germline, CDR1 is LNHDA and CDR2 is SQIVND (reference sequence). The CDR3 consists of 14 residues. Trimming took off 4 bases at V and 4 bases at J, with 13 bases between the two ends. DNA of the CDR3: TGTGCCAGTAGTACGAGGGGGGTCGGCACTGAAGCTTTCTTT. It codes for CASSTRGVGTEAFF.

This clonotype was detected only a few times. The chain joins TRBV11-2 to TRBJ2-1; TRBD1 agrees at 7 bases. CDR1 and CDR2 (germline): SGHAT, FQNNGV. V was pared by 6 bases and J by 9 bases, with 11 bases of the junction left unmatched. The CDR3 contains 14 residues. The DNA of the CDR3 is TGTGCCAGCAGGTCCGAAGGGGACAGTCGTGAGCAGTTCTTC. Translation gives CASRSEGDSREQFF.

The chain carries TRBV7-9 and TRBJ2-1; D may match TRBD1 or TRBD2 (6 bases each). Germline lookup yields CDR1 SEHNR and CDR2 FQNEAQ (reference sequence). The CDR3 runs to 13 residues. The germline V and J ends were trimmed by 4 bases and 8 bases, with 12 bases remaining between them. Here the CDR3 reads CASSWGRGDEQFF. CDR3 DNA: TGTGCCAGCAGCTGGGGTAGGGGGGATGAGCAGTTCTTC.

This clonotype came up a few times. V is TRBV7-9 and J is TRBJ1-1; no clear D gene. The V end lost 3 bases, the J end lost 1 base, and 6 bases lay between the germline ends. CDR1 is SEHNR and CDR2 is FQNEAQ in the germline V gene (reference sequence). The CDR3 loop spans 13 amino acids. Here the CDR3 reads CASSLTTNTEAFF. CDR3 nucleotides: TGTGCCAGCAGCTTGACAACGAACACTGAAGCTTTCTTT.

This clonotype was detected many times. In DNA, the CDR3 is TGTGCCAGCAGCCCCTTACCGGGGAGCACCGGGGAGCTGTTTTTT. This encodes CASSPLPGSTGELFF. The chain carries TRBV11-2 and TRBJ2-2; D possibly corresponds to TRBD2 (5 bases). Germline loops: CDR1 SGHAT, CDR2 FQNNGV. The CDR3 is made up of 15 amino acids. The ends were cut back, 5 bases at V and 4 bases at J, with 14 bases in the middle.

This chain joins TRBV25-1 and TRBJ2-3; 8 nucleotides line up with TRBD2. Germline V gene lookup returns CDR1 MGHDK and CDR2 SYGVNS. The CDR3 covers 16 residues. V was pared by 3 bases and J by 0 bases, with 5 bases of the junction left unmatched. CDR3 region: CASSDRGGGSTDTQYF. CDR3 sequence (DNA): TGTGCCAGCAGTGACCGGGGGGGAGGAAGCACAGATACGCAGTATTTT.

The V call is TRBV15, the J call TRBJ2-7; D unresolved. V lost 4 bases, J lost 2 bases, and 12 bases lay in between. The CDR3 totals 14 residues. Per germline, CDR1 LNHNV and CDR2 YYDKDF (reference sequence). CDR3 sequence: CATSKWQDTYEQYF. The CDR3 nucleotides read TGTGCCACCAGCAAGTGGCAGGATACCTACGAGCAGTACTTC.

The chain carries TRBV4-1 and TRBJ2-1; TRBD1 aligns across 11 bases. Germline CDR1 reads MGHRA; CDR2 reads YSYEKL. Trimming removed 0 bases from V and 6 bases from J; junction bases left unmatched: 4. The CDR3 contains 16 residues. The DNA of the CDR3 is TGCGCCAGCAGCCAAGATCTTGGGACAGGGGGCAATGAGCAGTTCTTC. Protein sequence: CASSQDLGTGGNEQFF.

This clonotype was seen a handful of times. The CDR3 nucleotides read TGTGCCAGCTTGATGCCCCCGGCAGATACGCAGTATTTT. Encoded protein: CASLMPPADTQYF. V gene TRBV7-9 combines with J gene TRBJ2-3; D not certain. Germline values: CDR1 SEHNR, CDR2 FQNEAQ (reference sequence). Deletions cut 8 bases from V and 4 bases from J, with 13 bases between. CDR3 length: 13 amino acids. Full variable domain (missing parts from reference TRBV7-9 and TRBJ2-3): DTGVSQNPRHKITKRGQNVTFRCDPISEHNRLYWYRQTLGQGPEFLTYFQNEAQLEKSRLLSDRFSAERPKGSFSTLEIQRTEQGDSAMYLCASLMPPADTQYFGPGTRLTVL.

This clonotype came up a few times. This chain joins TRBV6-2 or TRBV6-3 and TRBJ2-2, with 7 positions matching TRBD1. Germline values: CDR1 MNHEY, CDR2 SVGEGT. CDR3 length: 15 amino acids. V dropped 3 bases and J dropped 5; count of bases not matched to a gene: 6. The CDR3 sequence is CASSYYEGATGELFF. The CDR3 region has the DNA TGTGCCAGCAGTTATTATGAGGGGGCGACCGGGGAGCTGTTTTTT.

This clonotype has just one count. The J gene is TRBJ1-3, the V gene TRBV12-3 or TRBV12-4; D is unclear. The CDR3 is made up of 14 amino acids. Trimming pared 4 bases from V and 0 bases from J, leaving 7 bases between. CDR3 nucleotides: TGTGCCAGCAGTTCGGTGAGCTCTGGAAACACCATATATTTT. This translates into CASSSVSSGNTIYF.

This clonotype appeared a few times. The genes are TRBV5-1 and TRBJ1-3, with D uncertain. Germline CDR1 SGHRS, CDR2 YFSETQ. Trimming pared 0 bases from V and 1 base from J, leaving 8 bases between. The CDR3 is 15 residues long. In DNA form, the CDR3 reads TGCGCCAGCAGCTTGGACGGGTTTTCTGGAAACACCATATATTTT. Protein product: CASSLDGFSGNTIYF.

This clonotype was counted only a few times. The chain combines TRBV6-5 with TRBJ2-7; no reliable D call. V lost 0 bases and J 7 bases, leaving 10 bases between the germline ends. The germline CDR1 and CDR2 sequences are MNHEY and SVGAGI. The CDR3 covers 13 residues. CDR3 amino acids: CASSYSGSGEQYF. In DNA form, the CDR3 reads TGTGCCAGCAGTTACTCGGGATCGGGTGAGCAGTACTTC.

This clonotype occurred many times. The CDR3 DNA reads TGTGCCAGCAGCCTTCGGACTGTCAATGAGCAGTTCTTC. The encoded protein is CASSLRTVNEQFF. The V gene is TRBV7-2, the J gene TRBJ2-1, with TRBD2 as a possible D gene (5 bases). CDR1 is SGHTA, CDR2 FQGNSA, per germline. Trimming removed 5 bases from V and 6 bases from J, with 11 bases in between. This CDR3 comprises 13 residues. The full variable domain, its missing parts supplied by reference TRBV7-2 and TRBJ2-1, is GAGVSQSPSNKVTEKGKDVELRCDPISGHTALYWYRQSLGQGLEFLIYFQGNSAPDKSGLPSDRFSAERTGGSVSTLTIQRTQQEDSAVYLCASSLRTVNEQFFGPGTRLTVL.

The chain couples TRBV5-1 to TRBJ1-1, with D uncertain. Looked up from germline, CDR1 is SGHRS and CDR2 is YFSETQ. The ends were cut back, 4 bases at V and 0 bases at J, with 10 bases in the middle. This CDR3 region has 14 residues. The CDR3 spells CASSADGMNTEAFF. In DNA, the CDR3 is TGCGCCAGCAGCGCGGACGGAATGAACACTGAAGCTTTCTTT.

This clonotype was observed a handful of times. The rearrangement joins TRBV2 to TRBJ1-1; D is undetermined. The V gene's germline CDR1 is SNHLY and CDR2 FYNNEI. The CDR3 has 13 amino acids. V was cut by 0 bases and J by 7 bases, with 9 bases left in between. The CDR3 sequence is CASSEAGFSEAFF. CDR3 sequence (DNA): TGTGCCAGCAGTGAAGCTGGGTTCAGTGAAGCTTTCTTT.

Points on this clonotype: Sequence at one end of the junction differs from germline and may be a read error. The chain recombines TRBV5-1 with TRBJ2-5; possibly TRBD1 or TRBD2 for D (5 bases each). Germline CDR1 reads SGHRS; CDR2 reads YFSETQ. The CDR3 extends over 13 amino acids. CDR3 bases: TGCGCCAGCAGCCGGGACGACGGAGAGACCAAGTACTTC. This codes for CASSRDDGETKYF.

This clonotype was counted many times. The V gene is TRBV20-1, the J gene TRBJ2-3; 8 bases line up with TRBD2. The CDR3 covers 15 residues. The germline gives CDR1 DFQATT, CDR2 SNEGSKA (reference sequence). The ends lost 2 bases at V and 6 bases at J; junction bases unmatched: 10. Here the CDR3 reads CSARTEAGVWDTQYF. The DNA for the CDR3 is TGCAGTGCTAGAACCGAAGCGGGAGTTTGGGATACGCAGTATTTT.

This chain links TRBV6-4 with TRBJ1-1, with a weak D call TRBD1 (5 bases). The germline V and J ends were trimmed by 6 bases and 4 bases, with 15 bases remaining between them. The germline CDR1 and CDR2 sequences are MRHNA and SNTAGT. This CDR3 has 14 residues. CDR3 sequence reads: CASRDRDAITEAFF. CDR3 nucleotides: TGTGCCAGCAGGGACCGGGACGCCATCACTGAAGCTTTCTTT.

This clonotype was recorded many times. This chain links TRBV20-1 with TRBJ2-5, with a tentative D call TRBD2 (5 bases). Trimming stripped 4 bases from V and 7 bases from J, with 13 bases between. The CDR3 consists of 12 residues. Per germline, CDR1 DFQATT and CDR2 SNEGSKA (reference sequence). CDR3 bases: TGCAGTGCTACTACTCGGGGAGTGACCCAGTACTTC. Its protein product is CSATTRGVTQYF.

This clonotype came up a few times. V and J are TRBV20-1 and TRBJ2-7; D perhaps matches TRBD2 (7 bases). Trimming pared 7 bases from V and 1 base from J, leaving 17 bases between. CDR1 is DFQATT and CDR2 is SNEGSKA in the germline V gene (reference sequence). The CDR3 extends over 14 amino acids. CDR3 DNA: TGCAGTGGGAGCGGGGACAATCTGTCCTACGAGCAGTACTTC. Translated, it gives CSGSGDNLSYEQYF.

This clonotype was counted only a few times. J is TRBJ1-1 and V is TRBV6-5; D is undetermined. Germline V gene sequence: CDR1 MNHEY, CDR2 SVGAGI. The CDR3 has 12 residues. V was trimmed by 0 bases and J by 9 bases, leaving 8 bases between them. The CDR3 DNA follows: TGTGCCAGCAGTTACTCTGGCGGGAAAGCTTTCTTT. Its protein product is CASSYSGGKAFF.

This chain links TRBV7-3 with TRBJ2-2; 7 bases align to TRBD2. From germline, CDR1 is SGHTA and CDR2 FQGTGA. Trimming cost V 4 bases and J 3 bases; bases outside gene matches: 5. This CDR3 contains 15 residues. Written as DNA, the CDR3 is TGTGCCAGCAGCTCCGGACTAGGCGACACCGGGGAGCTGTTTTTT. Translated: CASSSGLGDTGELFF.

The genes are TRBV5-6 and TRBJ2-1; 10 positions match TRBD2. Germline loops: CDR1 SGHDT, CDR2 YYEEEE. The trim removed 4 bases at V and 4 bases at J, leaving 8 bases unmatched. The CDR3 is 16 amino acids. The CDR3 DNA follows: TGTGCCAGCAGCCTGATAGCGGGAGGAAATTACAATGAGCAGTTCTTC. This gives the protein CASSLIAGGNYNEQFF.

The chain has TRBV13 and TRBJ2-7, with D possibly being TRBD1 or TRBD2 (6 bases each). The CDR3 runs 15 residues. V lost 3 bases to trimming and J lost 2 bases, with 14 bases between them. Germline V CDR1 and CDR2: PRHDT, FYEKMQ (reference sequence). The CDR3 loop reads CASSFGGRIPYEQYF. CDR3 DNA: TGTGCCAGCAGCTTTGGGGGGCGCATTCCCTACGAGCAGTACTTC.